These 3 T cell receptor beta chains were sequenced from one sample in a study of persistence of HIV-infected CD4 T cells. This nonspecific control used anti-CD3/anti-CD28 bead stimulation of CD4+ T cells. Sorting selected CD4+ T cells upregulating both CD40 ligand and CD69. Sequencing used immunoSEQ version 4 in survey mode. The repertoire was sequenced with immunoSEQ multiplex PCR; TCRdb's copy has only in-frame clones and lacks some. The table has tens of thousands of clones, approximately 90% seen once. Their specific antigens are unknown. The source was CD4+ T cells sorted from PBMCs after roughly 20-hour stimulation, collected from a patient who received antiretroviral therapy. These receptors all stem from an adult woman with HIV who was CMV-seropositive.

This chain connects TRBV9 to TRBJ2-3; no clear D. Germline V gene data show CDR1 as SGDLS and CDR2 as YYNGEE. V gave up 0 bases and J gave up 3 bases, with 17 bases separating them. The CDR3 consists of 17 residues. The CDR3 nucleotides read TGTGCCAGCAGCGTAGGACTGCAGAGCCAAAGAACAGATACGCAGTATTTT. Encoded protein: CASSVGLQSQRTDTQYF.

This clone was seen once. The CDR3 DNA follows: TGCGCCAGCAGCCCCGGACTCTCTAGCGGGGGCGAGACAGATACGCAGTATTTT. Translation: CASSPGLSSGGETDTQYF. The genes are TRBV5-1 and TRBJ2-3; 10 bases agree with TRBD2. The V gene end was trimmed by 4 bases and the J gene end by 3 bases; junction bases not matched to a gene: 14. Germline values: CDR1 SGHRS, CDR2 YFSETQ. This CDR3 comprises 18 residues.

The J gene is TRBJ2-2, the V gene TRBV18; D possibly corresponds to TRBD2 (5 bases). Trimming took 3 bases from V and 4 from J, leaving 9 bases between them. The germline gives CDR1 KGHSH, CDR2 LQKENI. The CDR3 extends over 14 amino acids. In DNA, the CDR3 is TGTGCCAGCTCACCGCGGGTCGCCACCGGGGAGCTGTTTTTT. Amino acid sequence: CASSPRVATGELFF.